This T cell receptor (beta chain) is from a study of neurological immune-mediated disorders. The wider study: Relapsing-remitting disease was seen in 31 of the 34 multiple sclerosis patients, and secondary progressive disease was seen in 3.

The germline V gene has CDR1 DFQATT and CDR2 SNEGSKA (reference sequence). V gave up 5 bases and J gave up 6 bases; unmatched junction bases: 6. The CDR3 spans 13 residues. Ten or more counts support this clonotype. Its antigen is still unknown. Synthesis of cDNA was carried out by template-switch 5'RACE. The reaction used 10-nucleotide random UMIs. TCRdb ran MiXCR on the 5' RACE reads and lists one entry per CDR3 protein. The sample has about 95,000 distinct CDR3 sequences, around 3.4% seen once. Unsorted libraries used 2 million PBMCs kept at -80 degrees C. General study points: HTLV-1-associated myelopathy had the most TCR clonal expansion, whereas multiple sclerosis had the least (lower than in healthy controls).

V gene TRBV20-1 combines with J gene TRBJ2-7, with 11 bases matching TRBD2. The source of this sequence is a woman aged 18-30 years with multiple sclerosis. Sequencing was done on a sample of PBMCs. CDR3 nucleotides: TGCAGTGCTTCCGGGACTAGCGGTCCCGAGCAGTACTTC. Translation: CSASGTSGPEQYF.